This TCR beta chain was found in a study of T-cell memory formation after mild COVID-19 (dated by TCRdb to 2020 to 2023). About the investigation overall: Most TCR sequence clusters were specific to one of the two donors. T-cell clones expanding and contracting after mild COVID-19 in a couple of donors were tracked by longitudinal TCRalpha and TCRbeta repertoire sequencing. Two young, previously healthy adult volunteers, one female and one male, were included in the cohort.

The germline V gene encodes CDR1 DFQATT and CDR2 SNEGSKA (reference sequence). Inclusive of the bounding cysteine and phenylalanine, the CDR3 is 12 residues long. Left in the record is the CDR3 DNA by itself, 36 bases read in frame from the first base. TCRdb lists the instrument as Illumina NovaSeq 6000. TCRalpha and TCRbeta cDNA libraries were constructed by 5'RACE with constant-segment primers, with sample barcodes and unique molecular identifiers being introduced. RNA was extracted from every sample with Trizol reagent. The libraries were amplified in two PCR steps, and the second step added a second sample barcode and Illumina TruSeq adapters. Sequencing of the libraries was done on an Illumina NovaSeq, producing 2 x 150 bp paired-end reads. Processing in the source paper ran as follows. Reads were demultiplexed and collapsed into UMI-guided consensus sequences with migec v1.2.7. Using mixcr v2.1.11, UMI consensuses were aligned to TRA and TRB V and J templates and then assembled into clonotypes. Expanded or contracted clonotypes were those called significant by both edgeR and NoisET, with noise models trained on biological replicates. For edgeR calls, the cutoffs were a false discovery rate-adjusted p below 0.01 and a log2 fold-change threshold of 1. PCA with hierarchical clustering of max-normalized trajectories of the 1000 most abundant clonotypes was used as exploratory dynamics analysis. Separately sequenced CD4+ and CD8+ repertoires were used to assign the CD4 or CD8 phenotype of responding clones. Clones were called with MiXCR by TCRdb after fastp trimmed the public reads at Q25, and only in-frame beta chains were retained. Identical CDR3 protein sequences are pooled into one entry, listed with their most common genes and DNA. These V and J calls originate from TCRdb's pipeline instead of the authors' own analysis. The sample table records 250,000 to 400,000 distinct CDR3 sequences; approximately 15% of these occur just once. Around 20% of the sample comes from the top ten.

Concerning this clonotype itself: It lacks a known antigen. No base qualities exist here, and no much larger clone lies one base off it.

Ficoll-Paque density gradient centrifugation was the method used to isolate PBMCs. What the authors observed across the whole study: The second-wave clones that peaked on day 37 were not confirmed to be SARS-CoV-2 specific. The study included only a couple of mild cases, and larger cohorts that include severe cases with pre-infection samples were judged to be necessary. Clones that contracted from day 15 to 85 showed balanced CD4/CD8 phenotypes, whereas a second wave of clones that expanded from day 15 to 37 leaned towards CD4+. Some responding clones were detected in pre-infection memory, suggesting pre-existing cross-reactive memory T cells joined the SARS-CoV-2 response. Contracting CD4+ clones were located mainly in the CM and EM memory subsets, whereas CD8+ clones were found to be enriched in EMRA.

The sequence came from a man between 18 and 35 years old who had mild COVID-19 (a few samples of this study predate the infection). The sample titles of this study are shuffled in the database, so cell type and time point are left out; the donor was told from shared clones. This receptor chain uses TRBV20-1 and TRBJ2-5; the D segment might be TRBD1 or TRBD2, since each matches 7 bases. Sample: PBMCs or a T cell subset sorted from them (not recorded which). The nucleotide sequence reads TGCAGGGGAGGGGGCTCGGGGGAGACCCAGTACTTC. Translated, this is CRGGGSGETQYF.